The 4 T cell receptor beta chains given below trace back to one sample, sequenced in a study of blood T cell repertoires in COVID-19. Libraries were prepared by immunoSEQ multiplex PCR; TCRdb keeps only in-frame clonotypes and omits some of them. The table records 100,000 to 150,000 clones, around 87% of them present only once. Sequencing used peripheral blood. The receptors stem from a woman aged 60-75 years with acute or convalescent COVID-19.

The rearrangement links TRBV3-1 (or the pseudogene TRBV3-2) to TRBJ1-1; D perhaps matches TRBD1 (5 bases). Trimming pared 4 bases from V and 5 bases from J, leaving 14 bases between. Germline values: CDR1 LGHDT, CDR2 YNNKEL (reference sequence). CDR3 length equals 14 residues. The CDR3 DNA is TGTGCCAGCAGCCGGGGGGGGAGGGATACTGAAGCTTTCTTT. Protein product: CASSRGGRDTEAFF.

The chain joins TRBV5-1 to TRBJ1-1; D gene unclear. Germline CDR1 is SGHRS and CDR2 is YFSETQ. The CDR3 consists of 18 residues. The V gene lost 3 bases and the J gene lost 6 bases, with 27 bases spanning the gap. CDR3 region: CASSSDLIEQYVSPEAFF. The CDR3 nucleotides read TGCGCCAGCAGCTCGGACTTGATAGAACAATATGTGTCTCCTGAAGCTTTCTTT.

This chain links TRBV6-5 with TRBJ1-6; D unresolved. The CDR3 spans 12 residues. Germline values: CDR1 MNHEY, CDR2 SVGAGI. Trimming took off 5 bases at V and 6 bases at J, with 5 bases between the two ends. As DNA, the CDR3 is TGTGCCAGCAGTCCTTCTAATTCACCCCTCCACTTT. Translated, it gives CASSPSNSPLHF.

The rearrangement joins TRBV6-5 to TRBJ2-7; 10 nucleotides align to TRBD1. Germline CDR1 is MNHEY and CDR2 is SVGAGI. The J segment lost 3 bases and the V segment lost 8 bases, leaving 10 bases of the junction unmatched. CDR3 length equals 15 residues. CDR3: CASSLAGTGVYEQYF. The CDR3 DNA follows: TGTGCCAGCTCTCTTGCCGGGACAGGGGTCTACGAGCAGTACTTC.